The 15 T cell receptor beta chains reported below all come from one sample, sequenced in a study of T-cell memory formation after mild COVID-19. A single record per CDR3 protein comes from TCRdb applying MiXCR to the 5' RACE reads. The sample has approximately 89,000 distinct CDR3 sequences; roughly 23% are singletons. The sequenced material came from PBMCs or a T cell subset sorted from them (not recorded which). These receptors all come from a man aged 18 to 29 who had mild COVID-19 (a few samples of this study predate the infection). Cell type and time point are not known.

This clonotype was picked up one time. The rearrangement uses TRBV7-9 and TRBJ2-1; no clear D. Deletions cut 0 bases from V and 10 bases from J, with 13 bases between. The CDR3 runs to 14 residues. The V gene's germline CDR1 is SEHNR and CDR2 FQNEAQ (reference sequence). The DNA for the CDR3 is TGTGCCAGCAGCTTAGCAGGTCTCCCGACCGAGCAGTTCTTC. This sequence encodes CASSLAGLPTEQFF.

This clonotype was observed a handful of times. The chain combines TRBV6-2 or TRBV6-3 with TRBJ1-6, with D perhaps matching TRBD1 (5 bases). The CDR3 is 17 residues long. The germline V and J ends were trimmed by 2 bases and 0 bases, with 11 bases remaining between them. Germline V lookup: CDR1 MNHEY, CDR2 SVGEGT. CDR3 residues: CASSYLDRSSYNSPLHF. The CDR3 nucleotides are TGTGCCAGCAGTTACCTCGACAGAAGCTCCTATAATTCACCCCTCCACTTT.

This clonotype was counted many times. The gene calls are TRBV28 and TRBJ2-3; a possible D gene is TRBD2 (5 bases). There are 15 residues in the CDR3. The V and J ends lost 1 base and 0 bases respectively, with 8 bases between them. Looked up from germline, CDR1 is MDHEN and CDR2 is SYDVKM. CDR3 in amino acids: CASSLFRGSTDTQYF. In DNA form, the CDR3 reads TGTGCCAGCAGTTTATTCCGGGGAAGCACAGATACGCAGTATTTT.

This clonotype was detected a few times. The CDR3 DNA follows: TGCGCCAGCAGCCATTGGCTGGGGGGGCCCACCGGGGAGCTGTTTTTT. Residues: CASSHWLGGPTGELFF. The chain combines TRBV4-3 with TRBJ2-2, with D perhaps TRBD2 (7 bases). The CDR3 runs to 16 residues. Per the germline V gene, CDR1 is LGHNA and CDR2 is YSLEER. V gave up 3 bases and J gave up 4 bases, with 15 bases separating them.

CDR3 residues: CASRLRYSMETGQETQYF. DNA for the CDR3: TGTGCCAGCAGACTCCGTTACTCGATGGAGACAGGCCAAGAGACCCAGTACTTC. The rearrangement uses TRBV5-8 and TRBJ2-5; maybe TRBD1 (6 bases). V gave up 5 bases and J gave up 1 base, with 24 bases separating them. CDR1 and CDR2 (germline): SGHTS, YDEGEE. This CDR3 region has 18 residues.

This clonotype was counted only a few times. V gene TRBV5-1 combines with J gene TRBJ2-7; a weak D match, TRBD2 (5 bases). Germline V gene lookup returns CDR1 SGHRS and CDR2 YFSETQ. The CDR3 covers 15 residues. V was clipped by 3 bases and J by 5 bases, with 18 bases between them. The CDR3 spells CASSYRTGAGNEQYF. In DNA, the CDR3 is TGCGCCAGCAGCTATAGGACGGGCGCGGGCAACGAGCAGTACTTC.

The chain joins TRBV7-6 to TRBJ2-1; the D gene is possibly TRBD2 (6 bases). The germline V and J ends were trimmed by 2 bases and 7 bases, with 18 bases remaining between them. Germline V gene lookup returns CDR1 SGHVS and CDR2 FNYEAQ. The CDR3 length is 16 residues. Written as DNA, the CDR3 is TGTGCCAGCAGCTTACTAACCCCAGCGGGCGGTAATGAGCAGTTCTTC. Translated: CASSLLTPAGGNEQFF.

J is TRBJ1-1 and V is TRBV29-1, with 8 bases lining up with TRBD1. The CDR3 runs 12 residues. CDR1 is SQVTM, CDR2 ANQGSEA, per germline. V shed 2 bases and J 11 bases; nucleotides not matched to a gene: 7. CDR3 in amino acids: CSVEHEDRVAFF. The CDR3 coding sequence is TGCAGCGTTGAACACGAGGACAGGGTGGCTTTCTTT.

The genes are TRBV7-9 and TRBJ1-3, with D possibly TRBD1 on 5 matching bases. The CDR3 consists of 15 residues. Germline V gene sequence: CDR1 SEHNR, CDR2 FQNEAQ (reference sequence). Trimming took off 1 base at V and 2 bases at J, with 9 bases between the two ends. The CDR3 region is CASSLVRGAGNTIYF. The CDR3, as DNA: TGTGCCAGCAGCTTAGTCCGGGGGGCTGGAAACACCATATATTTT.

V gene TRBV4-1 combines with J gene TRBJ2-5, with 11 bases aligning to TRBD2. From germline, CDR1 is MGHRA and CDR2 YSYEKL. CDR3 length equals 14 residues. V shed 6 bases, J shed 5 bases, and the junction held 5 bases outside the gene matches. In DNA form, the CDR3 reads TGCGCCAGCAGTGATAGCGGGGGGGTTGAGACCCAGTACTTC. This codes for CASSDSGGVETQYF.

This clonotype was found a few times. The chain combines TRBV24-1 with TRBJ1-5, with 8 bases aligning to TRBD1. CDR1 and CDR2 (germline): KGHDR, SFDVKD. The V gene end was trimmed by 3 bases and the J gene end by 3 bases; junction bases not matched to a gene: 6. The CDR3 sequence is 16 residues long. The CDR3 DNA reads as TGTGCCACCAGTGATCCACGGACAGGGATCAATCAGCCCCAGCATTTT. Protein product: CATSDPRTGINQPQHF.

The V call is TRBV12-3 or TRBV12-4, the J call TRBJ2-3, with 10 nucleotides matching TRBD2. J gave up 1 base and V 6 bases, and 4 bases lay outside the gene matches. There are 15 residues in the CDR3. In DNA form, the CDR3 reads TGTGCCAGCAGCCCTAGCGGGGGCCGCACAGATACGCAGTATTTT. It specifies CASSPSGGRTDTQYF.

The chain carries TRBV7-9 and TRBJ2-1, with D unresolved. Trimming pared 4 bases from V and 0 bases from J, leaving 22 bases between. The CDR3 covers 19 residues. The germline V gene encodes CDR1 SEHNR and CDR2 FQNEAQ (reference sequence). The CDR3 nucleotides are TGTGCCAGCAGCTCCTCCACGGCGAGCGAGGCGAGCTCCTACAATGAGCAGTTCTTC. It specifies CASSSSTASEASSYNEQFF. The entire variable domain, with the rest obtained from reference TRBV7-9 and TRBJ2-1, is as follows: DTGVSQNPRHKITKRGQNVTFRCDPISEHNRLYWYRQTLGQGPEFLTYFQNEAQLEKSRLLSDRFSAERPKGSFSTLEIQRTEQGDSAMYLCASSSSTASEASSYNEQFFGPGTRLTVL.

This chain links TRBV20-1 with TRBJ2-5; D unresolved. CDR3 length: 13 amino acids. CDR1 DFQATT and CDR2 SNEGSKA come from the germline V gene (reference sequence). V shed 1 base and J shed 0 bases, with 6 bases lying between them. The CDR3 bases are TGCAGTGCTAGAGGGCAGAACCAAGAGACCCAGTACTTC. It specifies CSARGQNQETQYF.

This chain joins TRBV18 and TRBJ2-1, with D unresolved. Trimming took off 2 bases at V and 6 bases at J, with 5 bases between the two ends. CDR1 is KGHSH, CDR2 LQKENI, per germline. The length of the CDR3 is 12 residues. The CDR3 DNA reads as TGTGCCAGCTCACCAGTTATCAATGAGCAGTTCTTC. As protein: CASSPVINEQFF.